These 12 T cell receptor beta chains came from one sample sequenced in a study of regulatory T cells in long-lasting Graves disease. Through Arm-PCR of CDR3 regions and iRepertoire HTBI primers, TCR beta libraries were built. TCRdb used MiXCR to reprocess the multiplex PCR reads, holding one entry per CDR3 protein. Here the sample spans 600,000 to 650,000 distinct CDR3 sequences, 15% to 20% being singletons. Time point indicated: newly diagnosed GD, antithyroid drugs for less than 3 months. PBMC-extracted RNA yielded the TCR library. The same specimen was also included in a second study, on T cells in Graves' hyperthyroidism and ophthalmopathy.

This specimen consisted of peripheral blood mononuclear cells (PBMCs), obtained at new diagnosis, from a patient treated with antithyroid drugs. These receptors were obtained from a woman in her thirties with Graves disease.

This clonotype has more than one count but fewer than ten. CDR3 bases: TGTGCCACCAGCCTAGCGGGAGCTACAGATACGCAGTATTTT. This encodes CATSLAGATDTQYF. The rearrangement joins TRBV24-1 to TRBJ2-3, with TRBD2 matching over 10 bases. CDR1 KGHDR and CDR2 SFDVKD come from the germline V gene. The CDR3 has 14 amino acids. Trimming took 7 bases from V and 3 from J; bases not matched to a gene: 3.

A remark on this clonotype: Since a much larger clone is just one base distant, this may be a read error. The chain carries TRBV19 and TRBJ1-1; no reliable D call. Germline CDR1 is LNHDA and CDR2 is SQIVND (reference sequence). The CDR3 length is 13 residues. CDR3 DNA: TGTACCAGTAGTCGACCAGAGAACACTGAAGCTTTCTTT. Its translation: CTSSRPENTEAFF.

As concerns this clonotype: A clone one base away is much larger, so this may be a read error. The CDR3 reads CSAWTRGTYEQYF. The CDR3 DNA sequence: TGCAGCGCCTGGACTAGAGGGACCTACGAGCAGTACTTC. The gene calls are TRBV29-1 and TRBJ2-7, with TRBD2 matching 7 bases. Losses at the gene ends were 7 bases for V and 2 bases for J; bases not matched to a gene: 8. This CDR3 has 13 residues. Germline V gene data show CDR1 as SQVTM and CDR2 as ANQGSEA.

This clonotype was counted only a few times. The chain is built from TRBV6-5 and TRBJ1-1; maybe TRBD1 (6 bases). Trimming pared 0 bases from V and 1 base from J, leaving 6 bases between. The CDR3 runs to 14 residues. Germline-derived CDR1 and CDR2 are MNHEY and SVGAGI. This CDR3 is CASSYSGGNTEAFF. The CDR3 DNA is TGTGCCAGCAGTTACTCAGGGGGGAACACTGAAGCTTTCTTT.

The chain couples TRBV7-6 to TRBJ2-2; TRBD2 matches at 8 bases. CDR1 and CDR2 (germline): SGHVS, FNYEAQ. This CDR3 is built from 16 residues. The V and J ends lost 4 bases and 6 bases, in that order; junction bases with no gene match: 10. The CDR3 region is CASSSLAGTGSGELFF. In DNA, the CDR3 is TGTGCCAGCAGCTCCTTAGCGGGAACTGGCTCCGGGGAGCTGTTTTTT.

This clonotype has more than one count but fewer than ten. The gene calls are TRBV4-1 and TRBJ2-4, with D maybe TRBD1 (5 bases). Trimming took 1 base from V and 5 from J, leaving 9 bases between them. This CDR3 contains 14 residues. Per germline, CDR1 MGHRA and CDR2 YSYEKL. Here the CDR3 reads CASSQGGRENIQYF. In DNA form, the CDR3 reads TGCGCCAGCAGCCAAGGGGGCAGGGAAAACATTCAGTACTTC.

Notes on this clonotype: This may be a read error: a much more frequent sequence differs by one nucleotide. The chain's CDR3 is CTSSYNRDRNQPQHF. The CDR3 DNA follows: TGTACCAGCAGTTATAACCGGGACAGAAATCAGCCCCAGCATTTT. This sequence joins TRBV6-2 or TRBV6-3 and TRBJ1-5, with 7 nucleotides matching TRBD1. The CDR3 has 15 amino acids. CDR1 and CDR2 (germline): MNHEY, SVGEGT.

This clonotype was observed many times. The chain carries TRBV27 and TRBJ2-3; D unclear. Per germline, CDR1 MNHEY and CDR2 SMNVEV (reference sequence). The CDR3 spans 16 residues. The V gene lost 7 bases and the J gene lost 2 bases, with 19 bases spanning the gap. CDR3 nucleotide sequence: TGTGCCAGCACCCCACTTGGGGTCCTACCCACAGATACGCAGTATTTT. As protein: CASTPLGVLPTDTQYF.

The chain is built from TRBV25-1 and TRBJ2-2; TRBD2 matches at 12 bases. The CDR3 runs 20 residues. Looked up from germline, CDR1 is MGHDK and CDR2 is SYGVNS. V trimming: 6 bases; J trimming: 5 bases; junction bases outside the gene matches: 19. CDR3 region: CASSRNEYSSGRVSTGELFF. DNA of the CDR3: TGTGCCAGCAGCCGAAATGAATATTCTAGCGGGAGGGTTTCGACCGGGGAGCTGTTTTTT.

This chain uses TRBV29-1 with TRBJ1-4; unclear D gene. The CDR3 runs 13 residues. CDR1 is SQVTM and CDR2 is ANQGSEA in the germline V gene. Deletions cut 5 bases from V and 0 bases from J, with 7 bases between. The CDR3 DNA sequence: TGCAGCGTTCAGAGAGCAACTAATGAAAAACTGTTTTTT. It codes for CSVQRATNEKLFF.

This clonotype has a handful of counts. A much larger clone lies one base from this, so it may be a read error. This likely comes from a read error, as the CDR3 has no conserved phenylalanine or tryptophan at its end. V and J are TRBV3-1 and TRBJ2-5, with TRBD2 as a possible D gene (5 bases). Trimming cost V 4 bases and J 0 bases, with 6 bases left between them. Germline V gene lookup returns CDR1 LGHDT and CDR2 YNNKEL (reference sequence). The CDR3 is made up of 13 amino acids. Written as DNA, the CDR3 is TGTGCCAGCAGCCGGAGGTACCAAGAGACCCAGTACTCC. Protein product: CASSRRYQETQYS.

This clonotype appeared a few times. The chain joins TRBV6-2 or TRBV6-3 to TRBJ2-1; TRBD2 matches at 7 bases. The CDR3 is 17 amino acids. Unmatched junction bases numbered 6, after V lost 1 base and J lost 0 bases. CDR1 MNHEY and CDR2 SVGEGT come from the germline V gene. The CDR3 reads CASSYWDGGISYNEQFF. CDR3 nucleotide sequence: TGTGCCAGCAGTTACTGGGACGGGGGGATCTCCTACAATGAGCAGTTCTTC.